This TCR beta chain was recorded in a study of blood T cell repertoires in COVID-19. Study-level information: The United States, Italy and Spain provided the acute and convalescent COVID-19 samples.

The table came from immunoSEQ multiplex PCR; TCRdb's copy has only in-frame clones and leaves some out. This sample has some 390,000 clones, with around 91% found just once. The CDR3 consists of 15 residues. Per the germline V gene, CDR1 is KGHSH and CDR2 is LQKENI. Trimming left V 0 bases short and J 4 bases short, with 12 bases between. The sample was PBMCs or T cells enriched from blood (not recorded which). The sequence was obtained from a man aged 25-45 years who had recovered from COVID-19. The chain carries TRBV18 and TRBJ1-2; D not resolved. Here the CDR3 reads CASSPPPSAIYGYTF. Written as DNA, the CDR3 is TGTGCCAGCTCACCACCGCCGTCCGCTATCTATGGCTACACCTTC.